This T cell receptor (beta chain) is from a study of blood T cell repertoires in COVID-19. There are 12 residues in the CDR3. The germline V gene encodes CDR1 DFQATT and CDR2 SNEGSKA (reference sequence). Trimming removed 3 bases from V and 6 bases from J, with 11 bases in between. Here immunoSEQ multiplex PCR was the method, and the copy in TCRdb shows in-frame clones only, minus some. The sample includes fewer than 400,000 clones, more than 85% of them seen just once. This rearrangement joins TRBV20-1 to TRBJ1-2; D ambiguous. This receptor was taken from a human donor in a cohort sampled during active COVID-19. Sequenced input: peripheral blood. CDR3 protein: CSASSGVNGYTF. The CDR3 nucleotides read TGCAGTGCTAGTTCCGGGGTAAATGGCTACACCTTC.